Following are 5 T cell receptor beta chains from one sample sequenced in a study of T cells in Graves' hyperthyroidism and ophthalmopathy. RNA transcripts were the template for amplifying TCR beta CDR3 regions. Initially, a first-round RT-PCR of the TCR CDR3 employed the HTBI primer set. TCRdb reanalysed the multiplex PCR reads using MiXCR and keeps one entry per CDR3 protein. This table has about 420,000 distinct CDR3 sequences, approximately 15% appearing once. Source material: blood. Source of these receptors: a young woman with Graves' hyperthyroidism.

This clonotype came up many times. The chain couples TRBV24-1 to TRBJ2-7, with D unresolved. CDR3 length: 12 residues. Germline assignment: CDR1 KGHDR and CDR2 SFDVKD. V lost 4 bases and J lost 5, with 8 bases in between. The CDR3 region has the DNA TGTGCCACCAGTGACCCCAGGAACGAGCAGTACTTC. This translates into CATSDPRNEQYF.

The table lists this clonotype with many counts. This chain joins TRBV5-1 and TRBJ2-5; D may correspond to TRBD1 or TRBD2 (6 bases each). V was pared by 4 bases and J by 4 bases, with 11 bases between. There are 13 residues in the CDR3. Germline CDR1 and CDR2: SGHRS and YFSETQ. In nucleotides, the CDR3 is TGCGCCAGCAGCGATCGGGGGCTAGAGACCCAGTACTTC. Translation: CASSDRGLETQYF. Full variable domain (rest looked up from reference TRBV5-1 and TRBJ2-5): KAGVTQTPRYLIKTRGQQVTLSCSPISGHRSVSWYQQTPGQGLQFLFEYFSETQRNKGNFPGRFSGRQFSNSRSEMNVSTLELGDSALYLCASSDRGLETQYFGPGTRLLVL.

This clonotype was found many times. The CDR3: CASSRSFREETQYF. In DNA form, the CDR3 reads TGTGCCAGCAGCCGCAGTTTCCGAGAAGAGACCCAGTACTTC. The chain employs TRBV7-3 and TRBJ2-5; D uncertain. V lost 5 bases and J lost 3, with 13 bases in between. CDR1 and CDR2 from the germline V gene are SGHTA and FQGTGA. The CDR3 runs to 14 residues. Combining the CDR3 with reference TRBV7-3 and TRBJ2-5 gives the whole variable domain GAGVSQTPSNKVTEKGKYVELRCDPISGHTALYWYRQSLGQGPEFLIYFQGTGAADDSGLPNDRFFAVRPEGSVSTLKIQRTERGDSAVYLCASSRSFREETQYFGPGTRLLVL.

The gene calls are TRBV12-5 and TRBJ2-1; D is possibly TRBD1 or TRBD2 (6 bases each). The CDR3 consists of 15 residues. Germline CDR1 LGHNT, CDR2 FRNRAP. V was clipped by 3 bases and J by 2 bases, with 11 bases between them. The CDR3 spells CASGFGGPPYNEQFF. In DNA form, the CDR3 reads TGTGCTAGTGGTTTTGGGGGGCCCCCCTACAATGAGCAGTTCTTC. Filled out from reference TRBV12-5 and TRBJ2-1, the complete variable domain reads DARVTQTPRHKVTEMGQEVTMRCQPILGHNTVFWYRQTMMQGLELLAYFRNRAPLDDSGMPKDRFSAEMPDATLATLKIQPSEPRDSAVYFCASGFGGPPYNEQFFGPGTRLTVL.

At least ten counts were recorded for this clonotype. The V call is TRBV27, the J call TRBJ1-5; D not resolved. The CDR3 loop spans 15 amino acids. Between the trimmed V and J ends, which lost 5 bases and 0 bases, there was a span of 11 bases. Germline V gene sequence: CDR1 MNHEY, CDR2 SMNVEV (reference sequence). The CDR3 nucleotides are TGTGCCAGCAGTCCGCTTGCGAATAGCAATCAGCCCCAGCATTTT. Encoded protein: CASSPLANSNQPQHF.